This T cell receptor (beta chain) was identified during a study of T cell repertoires in cytomegalovirus infection. In TCRdb, the reads were re-called with MiXCR into one record per CDR3 protein. The repertoire has some 920,000 distinct CDR3 sequences, around 32% of them found once; the top ten carry roughly 13%. Worth noting for this clonotype: Its target is unknown.

Source: cultured CD8+ T cells from PBMCs, taken from culture after CMV antigen stimulation. The receptor was isolated from a human donor in good health (CMV status not recorded). Some clones in this sample may be carry-over from other donors' samples.

The chain's CDR3 is CASGQELAGRYEQYV. CDR3 DNA: TGCGCCAGCGGCCAAGAACTAGCGGGGAGATACGAGCAGTACGTC. The chain is built from TRBV4-1 and TRBJ2-7; 10 bases fit TRBD2. The V gene's germline CDR1 is MGHRA and CDR2 YSYEKL. CDR3 length: 15 residues.